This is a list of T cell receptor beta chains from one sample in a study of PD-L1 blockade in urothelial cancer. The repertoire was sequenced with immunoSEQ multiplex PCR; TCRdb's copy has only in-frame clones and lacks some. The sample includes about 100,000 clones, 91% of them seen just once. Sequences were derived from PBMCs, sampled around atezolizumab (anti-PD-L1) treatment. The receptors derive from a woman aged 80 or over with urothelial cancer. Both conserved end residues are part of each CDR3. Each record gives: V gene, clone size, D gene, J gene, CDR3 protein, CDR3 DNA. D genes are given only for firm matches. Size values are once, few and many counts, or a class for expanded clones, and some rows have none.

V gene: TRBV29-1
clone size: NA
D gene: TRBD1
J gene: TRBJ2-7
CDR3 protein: CSGGGTGYYEQYF
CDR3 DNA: TGCAGCGGGGGCGGGACAGGATACTACGAGCAGTACTTC

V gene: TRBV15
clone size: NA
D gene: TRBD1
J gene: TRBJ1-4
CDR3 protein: CATSRERTGNEKLFF
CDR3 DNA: TGTGCCACCAGCAGAGAGCGGACAGGGAATGAAAAACTGTTTTTT

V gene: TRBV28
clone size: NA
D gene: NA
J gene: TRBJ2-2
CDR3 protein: CASYRASDTGELFF
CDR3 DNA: TGTGCCAGCTACAGGGCGTCAGACACCGGGGAGCTGTTTTTT

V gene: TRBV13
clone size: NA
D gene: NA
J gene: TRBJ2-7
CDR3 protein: CASSLGRASPYEQYF
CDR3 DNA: TGTGCCAGCAGCTTAGGCAGGGCCTCTCCCTACGAGCAGTACTTC

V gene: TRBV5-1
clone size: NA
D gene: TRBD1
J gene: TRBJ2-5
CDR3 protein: CASSQGQGKETQYF
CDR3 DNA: TGCGCCAGCAGCCAAGGACAGGGGAAGGAGACCCAGTACTTC

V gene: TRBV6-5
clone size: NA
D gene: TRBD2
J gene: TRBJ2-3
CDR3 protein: CASTPAGRGDTQYF
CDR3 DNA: TGTGCCAGCACCCCGGCCGGGAGGGGAGATACGCAGTATTTT

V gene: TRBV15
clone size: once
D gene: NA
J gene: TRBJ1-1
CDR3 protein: CATSRELAALRF
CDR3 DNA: TGTGCCACCAGCAGAGAGCTGGCAGCGTTAAGGTTT

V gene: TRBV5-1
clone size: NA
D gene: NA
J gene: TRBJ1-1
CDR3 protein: CASSLAVQTPNTEAFF
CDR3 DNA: TGCGCCAGCAGCTTGGCGGTCCAAACCCCAAACACTGAAGCTTTCTTT

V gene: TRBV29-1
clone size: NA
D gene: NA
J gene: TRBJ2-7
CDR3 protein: CSVEAGFRGAREQYF
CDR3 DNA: TGCAGCGTTGAAGCGGGCTTTCGGGGGGCAAGAGAGCAGTACTTC

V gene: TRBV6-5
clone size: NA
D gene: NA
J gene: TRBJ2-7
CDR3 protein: CASRLQDRYEQYF
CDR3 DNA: TGTGCCAGCAGGCTACAGGACCGCTACGAGCAGTACTTC

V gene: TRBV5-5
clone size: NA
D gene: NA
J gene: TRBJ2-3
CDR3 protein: CASSPVVFTDTQYF
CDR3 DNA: TGTGCCAGCAGCCCTGTCGTATTCACAGATACGCAGTATTTT

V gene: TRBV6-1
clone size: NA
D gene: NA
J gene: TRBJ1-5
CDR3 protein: CASSESGVRGPQHF
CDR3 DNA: TGTGCCAGCAGTGAAAGCGGGGTTCGGGGGCCCCAGCATTTT

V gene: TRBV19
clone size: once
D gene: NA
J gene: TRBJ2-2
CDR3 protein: CASSIRHPSTGELFF
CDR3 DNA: TGTGCCAGTAGTATCCGACACCCGTCCACCGGGGAGCTGTTTTTT

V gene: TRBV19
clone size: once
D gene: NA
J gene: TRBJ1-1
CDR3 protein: CASRGGATEAFF
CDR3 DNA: TGTGCCAGTAGAGGAGGGGCCACTGAAGCTTTCTTT

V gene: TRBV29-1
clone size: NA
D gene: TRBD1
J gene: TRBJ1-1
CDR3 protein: CSVTGQGLDTEAFF
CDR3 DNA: TGCAGCGTGACGGGACAGGGTTTGGACACTGAAGCTTTCTTT

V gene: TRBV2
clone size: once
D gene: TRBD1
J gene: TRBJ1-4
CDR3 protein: CASSELLPGQGRRNEKLFF
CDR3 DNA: TGTGCCAGCAGTGAGCTATTACCGGGACAGGGAAGGCGTAATGAAAAACTGTTTTTT

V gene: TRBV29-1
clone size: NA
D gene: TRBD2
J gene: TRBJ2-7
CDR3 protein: CSVERLAGYEQYF
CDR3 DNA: TGCAGCGTTGAACGGCTAGCGGGATACGAGCAGTACTTC

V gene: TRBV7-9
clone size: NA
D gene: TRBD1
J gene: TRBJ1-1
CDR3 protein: CASSLPGQGTSAEAFF
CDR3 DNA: TGTGCCAGCAGCTTACCCGGACAGGGAACGTCGGCTGAAGCTTTCTTT

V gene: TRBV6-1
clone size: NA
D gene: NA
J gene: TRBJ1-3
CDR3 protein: CAGGDGRGNTIYF
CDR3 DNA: TGTGCCGGAGGGGACGGACGTGGAAACACCATATATTTT

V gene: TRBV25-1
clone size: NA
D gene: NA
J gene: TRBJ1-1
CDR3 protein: CASSESGRAAEAFF
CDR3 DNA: TGTGCCAGCAGTGAATCTGGGAGGGCAGCCGAAGCTTTCTTT

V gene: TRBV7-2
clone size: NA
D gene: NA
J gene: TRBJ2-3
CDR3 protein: CASSLEWAHADTQYF
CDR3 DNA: TGTGCCAGCAGCTTAGAGTGGGCCCATGCAGATACGCAGTATTTT

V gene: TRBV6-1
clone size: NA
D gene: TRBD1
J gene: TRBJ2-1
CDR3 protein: CASSKGQGPYNEQFF
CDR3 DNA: TGTGCCAGCAGTAAGGGACAGGGGCCCTACAATGAGCAGTTCTTC

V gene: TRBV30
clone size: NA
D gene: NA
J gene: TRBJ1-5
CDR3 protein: CAWSVGSSPQHF
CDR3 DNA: TGTGCCTGGAGTGTAGGGAGCTCTCCCCAGCATTTT

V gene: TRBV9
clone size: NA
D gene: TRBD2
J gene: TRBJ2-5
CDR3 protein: CASSVTSGLAGSETQYF
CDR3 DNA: TGTGCCAGCAGCGTCACGTCAGGACTAGCGGGATCAGAGACCCAGTACTTC

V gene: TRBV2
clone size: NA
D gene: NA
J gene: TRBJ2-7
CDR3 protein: CASSEGSLSYEQYF
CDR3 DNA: TGTGCCAGCAGTGAAGGGAGCCTCTCCTACGAGCAGTACTTC

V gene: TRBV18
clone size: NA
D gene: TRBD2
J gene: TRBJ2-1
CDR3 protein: CASSQGGLANNEQFF
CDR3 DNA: TGTGCCAGCTCCCAGGGGGGACTAGCGAACAATGAGCAGTTCTTC

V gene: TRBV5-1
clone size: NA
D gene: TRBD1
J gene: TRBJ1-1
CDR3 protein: CASSTGGVDTEAFF
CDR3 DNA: TGCGCCAGCAGCACAGGGGGCGTAGATACTGAAGCTTTCTTT

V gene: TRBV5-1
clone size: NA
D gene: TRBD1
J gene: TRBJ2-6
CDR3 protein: CASSPRQGLANVLTF
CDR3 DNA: TGCGCCAGCAGCCCCCGACAGGGATTGGCCAACGTCCTGACTTTC

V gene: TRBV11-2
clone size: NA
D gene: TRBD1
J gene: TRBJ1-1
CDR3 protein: CASSLVPGQTSEAFF
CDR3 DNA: TGTGCCAGCAGCTTAGTACCGGGACAGACATCTGAAGCTTTCTTT

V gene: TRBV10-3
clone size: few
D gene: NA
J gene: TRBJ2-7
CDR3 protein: CAISADSPGEQYF
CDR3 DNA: TGTGCCATCAGTGCTGACAGCCCGGGCGAGCAGTACTTC

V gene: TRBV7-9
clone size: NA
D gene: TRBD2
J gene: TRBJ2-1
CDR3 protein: CASSLVFGGSGSYNEQFF
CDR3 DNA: TGTGCCAGCAGCTTAGTCTTCGGCGGGAGCGGGTCCTACAATGAGCAGTTCTTC

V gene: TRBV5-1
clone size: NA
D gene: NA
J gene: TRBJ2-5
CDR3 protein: CASSQGQLQETQYF
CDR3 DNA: TGCGCCAGCAGTCAGGGACAACTACAAGAGACCCAGTACTTC

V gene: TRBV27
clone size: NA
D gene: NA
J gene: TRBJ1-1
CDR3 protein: CASSSRTGYGTEAFF
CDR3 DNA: TGTGCCAGCAGTTCCCGCACAGGGTATGGCACTGAAGCTTTCTTT

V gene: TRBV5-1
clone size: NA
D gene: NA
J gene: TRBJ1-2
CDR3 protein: CASSLLADANYGYTF
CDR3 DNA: TGCGCCAGCAGCTTGTTGGCAGATGCTAACTATGGCTACACCTTT

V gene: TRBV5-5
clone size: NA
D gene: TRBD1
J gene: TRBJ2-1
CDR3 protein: CASSKSTGIISYNEQFF
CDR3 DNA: TGTGCCAGCAGCAAATCGACAGGGATCATCTCCTACAATGAGCAGTTCTTC

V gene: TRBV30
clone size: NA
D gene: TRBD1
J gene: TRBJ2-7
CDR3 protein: CAWSVPGQGTYEQYF
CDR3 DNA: TGTGCCTGGAGTGTGCCGGGACAGGGTACCTACGAGCAGTACTTC

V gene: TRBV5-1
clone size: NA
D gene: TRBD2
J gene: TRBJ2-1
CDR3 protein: CASSLGAGGFAYNEQFF
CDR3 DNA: TGCGCCAGCAGCTTGGGGGCGGGAGGGTTCGCCTACAATGAGCAGTTCTTC

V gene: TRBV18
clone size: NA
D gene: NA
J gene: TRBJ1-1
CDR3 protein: CASSSGVGNTEAFF
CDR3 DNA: TGTGCCAGCTCAAGTGGAGTGGGGAACACTGAAGCTTTCTTT

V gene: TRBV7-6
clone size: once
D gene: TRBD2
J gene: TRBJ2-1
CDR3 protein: CASSLGLAGMDEQFF
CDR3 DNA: TGTGCCAGCAGCTTGGGACTAGCTGGTATGGATGAGCAGTTCTTC

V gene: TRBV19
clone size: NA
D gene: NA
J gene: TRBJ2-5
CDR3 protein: CASSSFAETQYF
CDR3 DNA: TGTGCCAGTTCTAGCTTCGCGGAGACCCAGTACTTC